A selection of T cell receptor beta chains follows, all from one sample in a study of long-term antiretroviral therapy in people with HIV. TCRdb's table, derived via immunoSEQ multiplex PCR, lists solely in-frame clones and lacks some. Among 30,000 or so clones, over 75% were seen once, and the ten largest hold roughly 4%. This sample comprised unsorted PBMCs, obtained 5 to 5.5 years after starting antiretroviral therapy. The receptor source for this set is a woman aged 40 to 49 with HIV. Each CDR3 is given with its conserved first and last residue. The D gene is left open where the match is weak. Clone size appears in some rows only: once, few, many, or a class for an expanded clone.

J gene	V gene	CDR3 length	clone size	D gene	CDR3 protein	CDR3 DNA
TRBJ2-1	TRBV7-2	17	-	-	CASSRTRGAVTYNEQFF	TGTGCCAGCAGCCGAACAAGGGGGGCGGTGACCTACAATGAGCAGTTCTTC
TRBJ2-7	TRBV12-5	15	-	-	CASGIRDTYSYEQYF	TGTGCTAGTGGTATACGGGACACCTACTCCTACGAGCAGTACTTC
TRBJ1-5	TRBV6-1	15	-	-	CASSLGIDSNQPQHF	TGTGCCAGCAGTCTAGGGATTGATAGCAATCAGCCCCAGCATTTT
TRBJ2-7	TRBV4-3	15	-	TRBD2	CASSLGTSGAYEQYF	TGCGCCAGCAGCCTAGGGACTAGCGGGGCCTACGAGCAGTACTTC
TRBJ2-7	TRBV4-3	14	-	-	CASSQGISVDEQYF	TGCGCCAGCAGCCAAGGTATCTCAGTTGACGAGCAGTACTTC
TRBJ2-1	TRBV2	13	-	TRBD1	CASRRGQLNEQFF	TGTGCCAGCAGGAGGGGACAGCTCAATGAGCAGTTCTTC
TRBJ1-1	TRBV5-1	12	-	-	CASSLAEGEAFF	TGCGCCAGCAGCTTGGCCGAGGGTGAAGCTTTCTTT
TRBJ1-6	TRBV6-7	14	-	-	CASSYSPGESPLHF	TGTGCCAGCAGTTACTCGCCAGGGGAGTCACCCCTCCACTTT
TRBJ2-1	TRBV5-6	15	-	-	CASSSGLDANNEQFF	TGTGCCAGCAGCTCGGGACTCGACGCCAACAATGAGCAGTTCTTC
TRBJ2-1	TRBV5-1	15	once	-	CASSLEGVGYNEQFF	TGCGCCAGCAGCTTGGAGGGTGTCGGATACAATGAGCAGTTCTTC
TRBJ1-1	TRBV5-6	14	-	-	CASSPVGGGTEAFF	TGTGCCAGCAGTCCCGTTGGGGGAGGCACTGAAGCTTTCTTT
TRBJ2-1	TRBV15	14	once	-	CATTRDSSYNEQFF	TGTGCCACCACTCGGGATAGCTCCTACAATGAGCAGTTCTTC
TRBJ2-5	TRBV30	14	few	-	CAWSPGAGRETQYF	TGTGCCTGGAGTCCTGGGGCGGGACGAGAGACCCAGTACTTC
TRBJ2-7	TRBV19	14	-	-	CASSIPGLLRGQYF	TGTGCCAGTAGTATCCCTGGACTACTAAGGGGGCAGTACTTC
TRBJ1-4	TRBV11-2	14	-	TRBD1	CASSMTDRGRKLFF	TGTGCCAGCAGCATGACGGACAGGGGGCGAAAACTGTTTTTT
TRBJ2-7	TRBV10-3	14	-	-	CAISDGGGGYEQYF	TGTGCCATCAGTGACGGTGGAGGGGGCTACGAGCAGTACTTC
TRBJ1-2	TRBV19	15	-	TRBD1	CASSIGTGGYYGYTF	TGTGCCAGTAGTATCGGGACAGGAGGTTACTATGGCTACACCTTC
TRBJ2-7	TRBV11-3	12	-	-	CASSLVSYEQYF	TGTGCCAGCAGCTTAGTAAGCTACGAGCAGTACTTC
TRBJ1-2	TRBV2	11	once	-	CASVLRDGYTF	TGTGCCAGCGTCCTTAGGGATGGCTACACCTTC
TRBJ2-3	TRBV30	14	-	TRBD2	CAYMKGLAVNTQYF	TGTGCCTACATGAAGGGACTAGCGGTTAATACGCAGTATTTT
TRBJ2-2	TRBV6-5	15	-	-	CASSLWAGITGELFF	TGTGCCAGCAGTCTCTGGGCCGGAATCACCGGGGAGCTGTTTTTT
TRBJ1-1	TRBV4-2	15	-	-	CASSQAPGAYTEAFF	TGTGCCAGCAGCCAAGCCCCAGGGGCCTACACTGAAGCTTTCTTT
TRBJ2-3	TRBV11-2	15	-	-	CASRDRDESTDTQYF	TGTGCCAGTAGGGATAGGGACGAGAGCACAGATACGCAGTATTTT
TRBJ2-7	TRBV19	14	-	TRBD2	CASSRSGRDYEQYF	TGTGCCAGCAGTCGTAGCGGGAGGGACTACGAGCAGTACTTC
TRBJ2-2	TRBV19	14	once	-	CASSISRGAGELFF	TGTGCCAGTAGTATCTCCCGGGGGGCGGGGGAGCTGTTTTTT
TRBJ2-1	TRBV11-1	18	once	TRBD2	CASTQELAGSGSYNEQFF	TGTGCCAGCACCCAGGAACTAGCGGGATCTGGCTCCTACAATGAGCAGTTCTTC
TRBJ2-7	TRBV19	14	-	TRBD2	CASSTLAGGYEQYF	TGTGCCAGTAGTACCCTAGCGGGAGGCTACGAGCAGTACTTC
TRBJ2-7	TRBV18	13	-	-	CASSPASTYEQYF	TGTGCCAGCTCACCTGCAAGTACCTACGAGCAGTACTTC
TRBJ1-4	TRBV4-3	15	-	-	CASSQDSTTNEKLFF	TGCGCCAGCAGCCAAGACAGCACAACTAATGAAAAACTGTTTTTT
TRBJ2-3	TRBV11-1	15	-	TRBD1	CASSLTGMGTDTQYF	TGTGCCAGCAGCCTGACAGGGATGGGCACAGATACGCAGTATTTT
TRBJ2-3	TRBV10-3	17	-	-	CAISSRNRPSSTDTQYF	TGTGCCATCAGTTCCCGGAACAGGCCCTCTAGCACAGATACGCAGTATTTT
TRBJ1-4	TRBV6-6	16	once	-	CASTLVSGLTNEKLFF	TGTGCCAGCACGCTTGTCTCAGGGTTAACTAATGAAAAACTGTTTTTT
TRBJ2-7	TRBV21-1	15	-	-	CAEPPVRTPSYEQYF	TGTGCCGAACCCCCGGTCCGGACACCTTCCTACGAGCAGTACTTC
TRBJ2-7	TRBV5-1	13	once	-	CASRFDRPYEQYF	TGCGCCAGCCGATTCGACCGCCCCTACGAGCAGTACTTC
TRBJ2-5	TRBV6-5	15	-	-	CASSPGRAGRETQYF	TGTGCCAGCAGCCCCGGGCGAGCGGGTCGGGAGACCCAGTACTTC
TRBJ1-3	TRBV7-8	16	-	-	CASSLVGRTSGNTIYF	TGTGCCAGCAGCTTAGTCGGCAGAACCTCTGGAAACACCATATATTTT
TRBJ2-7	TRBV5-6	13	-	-	CASSHAGSGEQYF	TGTGCCAGCAGCCATGCAGGGAGTGGCGAGCAGTACTTC